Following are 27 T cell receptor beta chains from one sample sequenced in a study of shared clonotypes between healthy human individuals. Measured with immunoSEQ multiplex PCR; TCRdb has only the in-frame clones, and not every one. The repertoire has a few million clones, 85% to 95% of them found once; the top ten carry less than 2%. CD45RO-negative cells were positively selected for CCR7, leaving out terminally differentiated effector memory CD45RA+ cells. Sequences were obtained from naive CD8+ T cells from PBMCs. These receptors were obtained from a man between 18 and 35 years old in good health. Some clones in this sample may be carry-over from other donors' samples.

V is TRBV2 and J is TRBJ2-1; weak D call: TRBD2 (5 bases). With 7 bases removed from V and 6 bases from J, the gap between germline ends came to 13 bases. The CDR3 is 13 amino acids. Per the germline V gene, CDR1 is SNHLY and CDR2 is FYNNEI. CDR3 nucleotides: TGTGCCAGCAATCCAGGCGAGGGCAATGAGCAGTTCTTC. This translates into CASNPGEGNEQFF.

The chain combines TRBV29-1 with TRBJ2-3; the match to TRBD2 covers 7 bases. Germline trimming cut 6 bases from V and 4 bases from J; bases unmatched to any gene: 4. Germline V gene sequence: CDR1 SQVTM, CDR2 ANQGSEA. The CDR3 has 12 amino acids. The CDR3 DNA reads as TGCAGCGTCCCCGGGGGGTCAGATACGCAGTATTTT. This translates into CSVPGGSDTQYF.

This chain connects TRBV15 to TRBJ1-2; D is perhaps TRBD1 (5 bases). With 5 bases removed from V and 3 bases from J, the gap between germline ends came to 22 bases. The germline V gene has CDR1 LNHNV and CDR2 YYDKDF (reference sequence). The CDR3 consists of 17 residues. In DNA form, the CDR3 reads TGTGCCACCAGCGGCTGGCAGGGTGGTCTCGCGGACTATGGCTACACCTTC. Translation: CATSGWQGGLADYGYTF.

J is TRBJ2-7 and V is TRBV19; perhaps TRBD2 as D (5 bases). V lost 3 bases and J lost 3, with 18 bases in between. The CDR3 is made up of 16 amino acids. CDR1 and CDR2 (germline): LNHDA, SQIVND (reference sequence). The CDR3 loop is CASSIGLALKFYEQYF. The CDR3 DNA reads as TGTGCCAGTAGTATTGGGCTAGCCCTTAAATTCTACGAGCAGTACTTC. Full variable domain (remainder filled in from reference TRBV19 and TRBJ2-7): DGGITQSPKYLFRKEGQNVTLSCEQNLNHDAMYWYRQDPGQGLRLIYYSQIVNDFQKGDIAEGYSVSREKKESFPLTVTSAQKNPTAFYLCASSIGLALKFYEQYFGPGTRLTVT.

Here the CDR3 DNA reads TGTGCTAGTGGTTTGACAGGGTTCGGGGAGACCCAGTACTTC. This gives the protein CASGLTGFGETQYF. V is TRBV12-5 and J is TRBJ2-5, with a weak D call TRBD1 (6 bases). Per the germline V gene, CDR1 is LGHNT and CDR2 is FRNRAP. Trimming took 2 bases from V and 5 from J, leaving 12 bases between them. The CDR3 is 14 amino acids.

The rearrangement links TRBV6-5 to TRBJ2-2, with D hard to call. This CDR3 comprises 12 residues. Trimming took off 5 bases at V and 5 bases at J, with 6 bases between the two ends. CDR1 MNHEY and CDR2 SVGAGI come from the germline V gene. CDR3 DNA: TGTGCCAGCAGTGAAGTTACCGGGGAGCTGTTTTTT. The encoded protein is CASSEVTGELFF.

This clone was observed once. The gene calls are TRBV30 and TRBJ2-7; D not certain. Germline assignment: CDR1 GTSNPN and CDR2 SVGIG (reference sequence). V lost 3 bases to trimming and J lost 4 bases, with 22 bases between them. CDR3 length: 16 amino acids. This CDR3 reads CAWRAGWDGIDYEQYF. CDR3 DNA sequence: TGTGCCTGGAGGGCAGGATGGGATGGAATTGATTACGAGCAGTACTTC.

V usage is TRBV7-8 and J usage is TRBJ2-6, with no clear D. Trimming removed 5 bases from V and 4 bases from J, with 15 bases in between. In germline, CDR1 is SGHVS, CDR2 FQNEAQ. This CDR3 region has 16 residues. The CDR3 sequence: CASSKSIRLGANVLTF. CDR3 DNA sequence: TGTGCCAGCAGCAAATCAATTAGACTGGGGGCCAACGTCCTGACTTTC.

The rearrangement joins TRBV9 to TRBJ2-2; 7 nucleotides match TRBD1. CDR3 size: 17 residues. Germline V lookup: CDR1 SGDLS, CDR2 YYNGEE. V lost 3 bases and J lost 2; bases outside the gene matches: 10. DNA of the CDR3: TGTGCCAGCAGCGCATACTTAACAGGGGCTAACACCGGGGAGCTGTTTTTT. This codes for CASSAYLTGANTGELFF.

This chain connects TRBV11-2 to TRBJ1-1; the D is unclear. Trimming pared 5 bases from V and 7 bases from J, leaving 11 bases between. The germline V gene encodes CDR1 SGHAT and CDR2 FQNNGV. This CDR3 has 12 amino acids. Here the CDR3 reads CASSHRRDEAFF. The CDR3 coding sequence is TGTGCCAGCAGCCACCGGCGGGATGAAGCTTTCTTT.

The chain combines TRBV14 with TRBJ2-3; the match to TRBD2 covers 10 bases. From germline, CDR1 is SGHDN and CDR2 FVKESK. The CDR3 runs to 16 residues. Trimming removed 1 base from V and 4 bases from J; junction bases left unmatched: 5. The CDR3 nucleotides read TGTGCCAGCAGCCAAGGGCTAGCGGGAGTAGCAGATACGCAGTATTTT. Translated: CASSQGLAGVADTQYF.

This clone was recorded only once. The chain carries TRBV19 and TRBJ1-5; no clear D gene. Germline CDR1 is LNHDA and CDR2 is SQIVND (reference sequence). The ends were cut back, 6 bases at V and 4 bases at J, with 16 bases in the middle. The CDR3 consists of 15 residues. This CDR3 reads CASRTLEGPNQPQHF. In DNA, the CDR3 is TGTGCCAGTAGGACGCTAGAGGGCCCAAATCAGCCCCAGCATTTT. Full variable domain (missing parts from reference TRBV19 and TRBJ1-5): DGGITQSPKYLFRKEGQNVTLSCEQNLNHDAMYWYRQDPGQGLRLIYYSQIVNDFQKGDIAEGYSVSREKKESFPLTVTSAQKNPTAFYLCASRTLEGPNQPQHFGDGTRLSIL.

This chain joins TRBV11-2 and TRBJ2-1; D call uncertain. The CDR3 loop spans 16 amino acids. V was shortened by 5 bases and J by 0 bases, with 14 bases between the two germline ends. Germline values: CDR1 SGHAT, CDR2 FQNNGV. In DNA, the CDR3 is TGTGCCAGCAGCCTCCAACTCGAGAGCTCCTACAATGAGCAGTTCTTC. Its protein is CASSLQLESSYNEQFF.

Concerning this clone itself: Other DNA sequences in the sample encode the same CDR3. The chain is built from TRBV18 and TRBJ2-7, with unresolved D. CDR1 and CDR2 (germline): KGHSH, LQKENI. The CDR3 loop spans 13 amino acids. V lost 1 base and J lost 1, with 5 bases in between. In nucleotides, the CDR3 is TGTGCCAGCTCACCACTCGATTCCTACGAGCAGTACTTC. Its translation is CASSPLDSYEQYF.

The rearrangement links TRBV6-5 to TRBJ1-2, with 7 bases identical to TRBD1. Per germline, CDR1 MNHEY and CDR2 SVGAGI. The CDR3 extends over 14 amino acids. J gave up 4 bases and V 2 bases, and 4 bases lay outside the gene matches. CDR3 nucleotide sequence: TGTGCCAGCAGTTACGCCGAGGGGGCCTATGGCTACACCTTC. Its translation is CASSYAEGAYGYTF.

CDR3 in DNA: TGCAGCGTTGGGCCCGTACAGGGGTACGGCTACACCTTC. This sequence encodes CSVGPVQGYGYTF. V is TRBV29-1 and J is TRBJ1-2, with 7 bases matching TRBD1. The trim removed 4 bases at V and 8 bases at J, leaving 10 bases unmatched. The CDR3 covers 13 residues. Looked up from germline, CDR1 is SQVTM and CDR2 is ANQGSEA.

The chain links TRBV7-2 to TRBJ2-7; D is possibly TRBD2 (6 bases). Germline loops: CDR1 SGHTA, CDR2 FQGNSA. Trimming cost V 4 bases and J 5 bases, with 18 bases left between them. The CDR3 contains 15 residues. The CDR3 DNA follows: TGTGCCAGCAGCTCCCGGGACTCCCGGGCCCACGAGCAGTACTTC. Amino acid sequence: CASSSRDSRAHEQYF. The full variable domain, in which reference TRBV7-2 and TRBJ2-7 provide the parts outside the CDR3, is GAGVSQSPSNKVTEKGKDVELRCDPISGHTALYWYRQSLGQGLEFLIYFQGNSAPDKSGLPSDRFSAERTGGSVSTLTIQRTQQEDSAVYLCASSSRDSRAHEQYFGPGTRLTVT.

CDR3: CASSGGPGGELFF. For the CDR3, the DNA is TGTGCCAGCAGTGGGGGACCCGGCGGGGAGCTGTTTTTT. The chain has TRBV6-4 and TRBJ2-2; D possibly matches TRBD1 or TRBD2 (5 bases each). The length of the CDR3 is 13 residues. Germline V gene sequence: CDR1 MRHNA, CDR2 SNTAGT. V was pared by 4 bases and J by 7 bases, with 10 bases between.

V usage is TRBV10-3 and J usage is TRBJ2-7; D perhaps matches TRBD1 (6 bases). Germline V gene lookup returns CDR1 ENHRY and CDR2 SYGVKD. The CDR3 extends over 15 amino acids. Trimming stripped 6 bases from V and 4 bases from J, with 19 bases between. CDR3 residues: CAIRSSRDTAYEQYF. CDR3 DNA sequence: TGTGCCATCAGGTCCAGCCGGGACACTGCTTACGAGCAGTACTTC.

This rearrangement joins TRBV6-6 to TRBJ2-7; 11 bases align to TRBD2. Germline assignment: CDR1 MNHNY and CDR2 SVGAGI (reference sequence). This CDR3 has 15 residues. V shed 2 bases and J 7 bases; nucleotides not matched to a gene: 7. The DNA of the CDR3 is TGTGCCAGCAGTTACCCCGGGACTAGCGGCGGGGAGCAGTACTTC. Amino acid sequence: CASSYPGTSGGEQYF.

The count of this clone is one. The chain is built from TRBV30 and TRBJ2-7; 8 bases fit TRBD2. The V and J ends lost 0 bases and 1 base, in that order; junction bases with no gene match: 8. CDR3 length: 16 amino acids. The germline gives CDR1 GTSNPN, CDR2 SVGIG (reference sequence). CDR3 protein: CAWSVPLVAGSYEQYF. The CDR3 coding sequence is TGTGCCTGGAGTGTACCGTTGGTAGCGGGGTCCTACGAGCAGTACTTC.

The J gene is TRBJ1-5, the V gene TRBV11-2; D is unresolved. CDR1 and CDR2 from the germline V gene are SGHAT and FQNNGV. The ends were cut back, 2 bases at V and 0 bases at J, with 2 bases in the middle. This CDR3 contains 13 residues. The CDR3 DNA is TGTGCCAGCAGCTTATTTAGCAATCAGCCCCAGCATTTT. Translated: CASSLFSNQPQHF.

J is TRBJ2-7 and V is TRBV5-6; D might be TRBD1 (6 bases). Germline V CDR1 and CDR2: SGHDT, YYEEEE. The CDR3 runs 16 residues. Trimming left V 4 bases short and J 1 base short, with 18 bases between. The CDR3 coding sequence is TGTGCCAGCAGCATGAAACCGGGACAAGAATCCTACGAGCAGTACTTC. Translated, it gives CASSMKPGQESYEQYF.

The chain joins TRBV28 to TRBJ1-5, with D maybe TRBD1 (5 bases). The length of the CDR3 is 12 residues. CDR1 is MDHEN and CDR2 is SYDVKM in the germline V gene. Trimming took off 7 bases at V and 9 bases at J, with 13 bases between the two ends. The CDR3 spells CASNFGGGPQHF. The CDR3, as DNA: TGTGCCAGCAATTTTGGGGGGGGGCCCCAGCATTTT. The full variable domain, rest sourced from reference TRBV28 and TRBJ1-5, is DVKVTQSSRYLVKRTGEKVFLECVQDMDHENMFWYRQDPGLGLRLIYFSYDVKMKEKGDIPEGYSVSREKKERFSLILESASTNQTSMYLCASNFGGGPQHFGDGTRLSIL.

CDR3 sequence reads: CASSPWGQGALYEQYF. CDR3 nucleotide sequence: TGTGCCAGCAGCCCCTGGGGACAGGGGGCCCTCTACGAGCAGTACTTC. The chain recombines TRBV11-2 with TRBJ2-7, with 12 bases matching TRBD1. This CDR3 comprises 16 residues. Germline assignment: CDR1 SGHAT and CDR2 FQNNGV. With 5 bases clipped from V and 3 bases from J, the junction kept 8 bases outside the gene matches. Full variable domain (rest looked up from reference TRBV11-2 and TRBJ2-7): EAGVAQSPRYKIIEKRQSVAFWCNPISGHATLYWYQQILGQGPKLLIQFQNNGVVDDSQLPKDRFSAERLKGVDSTLKIQPAKLEDSAVYLCASSPWGQGALYEQYFGPGTRLTVT.

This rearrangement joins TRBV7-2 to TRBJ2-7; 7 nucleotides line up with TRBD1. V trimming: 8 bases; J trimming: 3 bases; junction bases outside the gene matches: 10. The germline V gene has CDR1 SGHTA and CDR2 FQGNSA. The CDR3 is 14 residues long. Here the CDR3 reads CASGQRGQIYEQYF. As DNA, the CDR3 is TGTGCCAGCGGACAAAGGGGGCAGATCTACGAGCAGTACTTC.

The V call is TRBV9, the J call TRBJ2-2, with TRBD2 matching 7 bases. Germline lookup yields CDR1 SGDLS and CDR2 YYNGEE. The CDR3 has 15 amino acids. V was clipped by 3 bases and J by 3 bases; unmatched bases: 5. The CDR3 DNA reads TGTGCCAGCAGCGCCAGGGACTACCACACCGGGGAGCTGTTTTTT. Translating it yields CASSARDYHTGELFF. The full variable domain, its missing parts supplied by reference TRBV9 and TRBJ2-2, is DSGVTQTPKHLITATGQRVTLRCSPRSGDLSVYWYQQSLDQGLQFLIQYYNGEERAKGNILERFSAQQFPDLHSELNLSSLELGDSALYFCASSARDYHTGELFFGEGSRLTVL.